This section outlines one T cell receptor beta chain sequence together with its context. The target antigen is unknown. The primer mix had 60 Vbeta and 13 Jbeta primers. TCRdb's table, derived via immunoSEQ multiplex PCR, lists solely in-frame clones and lacks some. This table holds around 120,000 clones, 60% to 75% found once. These data come from a study of cytomegalovirus exposure and HLA in healthy donors. The study's findings and limits: HLA allele associations emerged for some 16,000 TCR beta sequences in a later analysis, at 0.05 false discovery rate. Later analysis demonstrated an association between a missense DCLRE1C variant and TCR beta V- and J-gene trimming.

J gave up 2 bases and V 3 bases, and 10 bases lay outside the gene matches. The V gene's germline CDR1 is GTSNPN and CDR2 SVGIG (reference sequence). CDR3 length equals 17 residues. The chain couples TRBV30 to TRBJ2-2; 9 bases map to TRBD1. Sequencing used PBMCs. This clonotype originated in a man aged 35 to 55 in good health and CMV-seropositive. The CDR3 here is CAWRLLGTGINTGELFF. In DNA, the CDR3 is TGTGCCTGGAGACTACTCGGGACAGGGATAAACACCGGGGAGCTGTTTTTT.